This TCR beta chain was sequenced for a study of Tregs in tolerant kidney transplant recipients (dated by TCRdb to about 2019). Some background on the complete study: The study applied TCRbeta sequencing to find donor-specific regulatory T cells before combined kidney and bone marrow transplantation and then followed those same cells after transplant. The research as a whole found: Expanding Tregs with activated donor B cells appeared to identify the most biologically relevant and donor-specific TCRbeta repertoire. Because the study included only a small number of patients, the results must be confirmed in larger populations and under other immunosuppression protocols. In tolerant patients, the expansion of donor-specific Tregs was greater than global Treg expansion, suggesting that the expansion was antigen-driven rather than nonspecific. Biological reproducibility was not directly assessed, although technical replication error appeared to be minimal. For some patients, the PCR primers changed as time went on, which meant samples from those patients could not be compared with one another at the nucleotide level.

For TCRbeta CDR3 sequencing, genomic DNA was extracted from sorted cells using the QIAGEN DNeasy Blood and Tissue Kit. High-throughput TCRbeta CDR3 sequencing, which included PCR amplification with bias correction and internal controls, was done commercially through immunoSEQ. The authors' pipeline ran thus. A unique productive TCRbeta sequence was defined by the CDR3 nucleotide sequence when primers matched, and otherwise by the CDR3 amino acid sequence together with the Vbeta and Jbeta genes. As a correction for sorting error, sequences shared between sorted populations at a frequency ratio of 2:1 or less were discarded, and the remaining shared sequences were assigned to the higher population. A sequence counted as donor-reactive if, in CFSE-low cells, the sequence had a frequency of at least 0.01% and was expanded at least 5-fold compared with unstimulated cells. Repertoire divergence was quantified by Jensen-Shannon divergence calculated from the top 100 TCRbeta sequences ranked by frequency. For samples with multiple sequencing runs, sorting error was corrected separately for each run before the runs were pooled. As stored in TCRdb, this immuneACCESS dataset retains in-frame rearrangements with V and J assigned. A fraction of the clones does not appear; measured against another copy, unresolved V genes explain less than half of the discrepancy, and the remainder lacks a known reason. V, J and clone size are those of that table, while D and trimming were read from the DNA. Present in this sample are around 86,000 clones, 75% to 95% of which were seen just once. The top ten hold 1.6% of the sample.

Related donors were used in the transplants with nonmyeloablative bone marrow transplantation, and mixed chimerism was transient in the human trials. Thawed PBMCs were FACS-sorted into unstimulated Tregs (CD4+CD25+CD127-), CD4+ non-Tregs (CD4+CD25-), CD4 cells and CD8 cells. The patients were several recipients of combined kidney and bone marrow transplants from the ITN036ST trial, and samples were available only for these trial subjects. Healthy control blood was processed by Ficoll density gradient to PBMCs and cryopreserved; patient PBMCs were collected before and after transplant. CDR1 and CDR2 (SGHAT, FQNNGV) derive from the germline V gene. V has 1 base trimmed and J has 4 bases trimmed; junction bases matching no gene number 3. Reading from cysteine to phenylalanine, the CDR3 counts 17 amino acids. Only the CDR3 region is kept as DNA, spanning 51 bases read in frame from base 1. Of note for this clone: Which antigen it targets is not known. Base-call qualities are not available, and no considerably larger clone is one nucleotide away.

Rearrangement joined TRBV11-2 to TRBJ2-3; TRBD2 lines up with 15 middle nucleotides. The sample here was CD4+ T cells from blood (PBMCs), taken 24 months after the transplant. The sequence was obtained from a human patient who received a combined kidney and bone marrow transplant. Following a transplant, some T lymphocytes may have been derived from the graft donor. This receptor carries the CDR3 CASSLVGLAGGPDTQYF. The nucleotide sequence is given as TGTGCCAGCAGCTTAGTCGGACTAGCGGGAGGGCCAGATACGCAGTATTTT.